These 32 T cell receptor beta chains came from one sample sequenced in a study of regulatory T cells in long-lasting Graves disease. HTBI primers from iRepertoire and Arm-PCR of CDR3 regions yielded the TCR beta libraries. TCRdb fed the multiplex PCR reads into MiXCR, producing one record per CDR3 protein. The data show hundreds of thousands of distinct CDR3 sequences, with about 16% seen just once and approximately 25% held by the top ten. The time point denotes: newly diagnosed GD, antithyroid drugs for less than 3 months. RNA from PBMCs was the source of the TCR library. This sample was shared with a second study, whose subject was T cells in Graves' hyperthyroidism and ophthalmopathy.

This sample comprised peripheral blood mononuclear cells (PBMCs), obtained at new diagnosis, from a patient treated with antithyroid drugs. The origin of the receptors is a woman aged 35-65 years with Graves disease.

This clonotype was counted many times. CDR3 DNA sequence: TGTGCCAGCAGCTCATATAACGTCGGGGAGCTGTTTTTT. Translated, it gives CASSSYNVGELFF. The J gene is TRBJ2-2, the V gene TRBV7-9; D not certain. Germline values: CDR1 SEHNR, CDR2 FQNEAQ (reference sequence). Trimming left V 4 bases short and J 7 bases short, with 10 bases between. This CDR3 comprises 13 residues.

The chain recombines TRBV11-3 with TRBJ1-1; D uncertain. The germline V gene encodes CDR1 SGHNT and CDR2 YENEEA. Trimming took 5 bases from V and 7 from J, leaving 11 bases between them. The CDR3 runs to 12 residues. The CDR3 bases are TGTGCCAGCAGCCCCCGTGGGAATGAAGCTTTCTTT. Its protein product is CASSPRGNEAFF. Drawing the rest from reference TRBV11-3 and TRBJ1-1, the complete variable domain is EAGVVQSPRYKIIEKKQPVAFWCNPISGHNTLYWYLQNLGQGPELLIRYENEEAVDDSQLPKDRFSAERLKGVDSTLKIQPAELGDSAVYLCASSPRGNEAFFGQGTRLTVV.

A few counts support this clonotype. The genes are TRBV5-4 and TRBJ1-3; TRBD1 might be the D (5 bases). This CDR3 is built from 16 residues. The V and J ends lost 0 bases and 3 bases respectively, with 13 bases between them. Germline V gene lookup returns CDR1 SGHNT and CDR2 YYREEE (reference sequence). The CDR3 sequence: CASSLEGSGSGNTIYF. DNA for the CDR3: TGTGCCAGCAGCTTGGAGGGGAGTGGGAGTGGAAACACCATATATTTT.

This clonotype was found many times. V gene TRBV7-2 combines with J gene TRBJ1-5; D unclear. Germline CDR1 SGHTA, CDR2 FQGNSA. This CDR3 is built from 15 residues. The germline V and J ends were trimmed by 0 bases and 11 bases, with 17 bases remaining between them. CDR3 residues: CASSLASKRSAAQHF. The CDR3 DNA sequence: TGTGCCAGCAGCTTAGCGAGTAAACGGTCAGCAGCCCAGCATTTT.

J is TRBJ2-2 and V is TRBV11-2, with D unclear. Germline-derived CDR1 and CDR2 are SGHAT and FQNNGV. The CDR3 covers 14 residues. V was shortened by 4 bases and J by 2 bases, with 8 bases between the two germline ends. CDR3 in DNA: TGTGCCAGCAGCTCCATCCCTAACACCGGGGAGCTGTTTTTT. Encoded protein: CASSSIPNTGELFF.

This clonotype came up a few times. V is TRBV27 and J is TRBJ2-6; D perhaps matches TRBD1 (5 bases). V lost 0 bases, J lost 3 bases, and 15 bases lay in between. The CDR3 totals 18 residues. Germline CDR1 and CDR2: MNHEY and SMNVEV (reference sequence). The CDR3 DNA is TGTGCCAGCAGTTTATCGGGGCACGTCCCCCTTGGGGCCAACGTCCTGACTTTC. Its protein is CASSLSGHVPLGANVLTF.

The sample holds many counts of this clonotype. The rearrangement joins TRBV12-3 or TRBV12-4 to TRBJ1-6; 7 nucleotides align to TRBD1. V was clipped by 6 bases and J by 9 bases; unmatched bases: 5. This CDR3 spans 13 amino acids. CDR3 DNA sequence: TGTGCCAGCAGACGGACAGGCGGTTCACCCCTCCACTTT. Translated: CASRRTGGSPLHF.

CDR3 loop: CASSGSPAAVAFF. Here the CDR3 DNA reads TGTGCCAGCAGCGGATCCCCGGCGGCGGTAGCTTTCTTT. The J gene is TRBJ1-1, the V gene TRBV5-6; D unclear. CDR1 and CDR2 from the germline V gene are SGHDT and YYEEEE. The CDR3 extends over 13 amino acids. V lost 4 bases, J lost 10 bases, and 17 bases lay in between.

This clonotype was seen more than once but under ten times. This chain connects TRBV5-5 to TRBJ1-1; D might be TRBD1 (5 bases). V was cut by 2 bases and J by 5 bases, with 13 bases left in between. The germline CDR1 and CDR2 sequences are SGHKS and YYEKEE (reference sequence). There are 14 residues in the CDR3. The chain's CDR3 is CASSLPYGGTEAFF. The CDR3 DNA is TGTGCCAGCAGCTTACCTTATGGGGGGACTGAAGCTTTCTTT.

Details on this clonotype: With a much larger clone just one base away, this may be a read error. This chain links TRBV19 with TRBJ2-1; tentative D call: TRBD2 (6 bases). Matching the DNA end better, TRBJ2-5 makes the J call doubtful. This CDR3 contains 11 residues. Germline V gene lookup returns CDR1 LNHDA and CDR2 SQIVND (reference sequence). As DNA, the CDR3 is TGTGCCAGCGGGGCGGGGGAGACCCAGTACTTC. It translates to CASGAGETQYF.

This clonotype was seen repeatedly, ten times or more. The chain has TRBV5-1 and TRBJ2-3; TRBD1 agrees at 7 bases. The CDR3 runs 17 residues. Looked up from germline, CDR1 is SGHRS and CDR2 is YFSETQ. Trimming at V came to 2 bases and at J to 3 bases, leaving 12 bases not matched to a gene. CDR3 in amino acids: CASSLRQGMASTDTQYF. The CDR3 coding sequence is TGCGCCAGCAGCTTACGACAGGGTATGGCATCGACAGATACGCAGTATTTT.

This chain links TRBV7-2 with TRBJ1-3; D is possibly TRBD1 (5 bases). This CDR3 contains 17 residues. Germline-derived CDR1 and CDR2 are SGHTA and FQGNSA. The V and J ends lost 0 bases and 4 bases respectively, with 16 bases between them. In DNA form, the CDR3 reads TGTGCCAGCAGCTTAGCATCAGGCCCAGGGTCGGGAAACACCATATATTTT. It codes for CASSLASGPGSGNTIYF.

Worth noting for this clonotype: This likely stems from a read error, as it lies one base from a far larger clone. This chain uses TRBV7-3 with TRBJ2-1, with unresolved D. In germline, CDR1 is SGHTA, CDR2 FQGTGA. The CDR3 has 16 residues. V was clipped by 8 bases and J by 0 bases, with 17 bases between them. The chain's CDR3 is CASGNPLQASYNEQFF. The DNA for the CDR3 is TGTGCCAGCGGCAACCCTCTTCAGGCCTCCTACAATGAGCAGTTCTTC.

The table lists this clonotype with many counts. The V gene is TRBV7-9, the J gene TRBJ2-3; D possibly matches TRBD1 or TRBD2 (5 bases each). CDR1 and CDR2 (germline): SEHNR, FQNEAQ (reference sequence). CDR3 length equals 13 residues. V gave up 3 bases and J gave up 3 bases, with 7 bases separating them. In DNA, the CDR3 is TGTGCCAGCAGCTTTTGGGGGACAGATACGCAGTATTTT. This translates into CASSFWGTDTQYF. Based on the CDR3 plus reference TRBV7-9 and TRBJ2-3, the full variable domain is DTGVSQNPRHKITKRGQNVTFRCDPISEHNRLYWYRQTLGQGPEFLTYFQNEAQLEKSRLLSDRFSAERPKGSFSTLEIQRTEQGDSAMYLCASSFWGTDTQYFGPGTRLTVL.

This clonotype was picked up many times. The CDR3 DNA reads as TGCAGTGCTAGACGGGCTATGGAGCCCCAGCATTTT. Protein: CSARRAMEPQHF. J is TRBJ1-5 and V is TRBV20-1; no definite D call. Germline V gene sequence: CDR1 DFQATT, CDR2 SNEGSKA (reference sequence). The CDR3 has 12 residues. The V end lost 2 bases, the J end lost 8 bases, and 10 bases lay between the germline ends.

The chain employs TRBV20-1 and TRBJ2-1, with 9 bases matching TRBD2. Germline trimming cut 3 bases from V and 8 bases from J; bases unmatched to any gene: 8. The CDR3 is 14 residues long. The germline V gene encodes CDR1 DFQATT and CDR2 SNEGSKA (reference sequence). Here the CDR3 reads CSASHSGGGDEQFF. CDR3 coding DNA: TGCAGTGCTAGCCATAGCGGGGGCGGGGATGAGCAGTTCTTC.

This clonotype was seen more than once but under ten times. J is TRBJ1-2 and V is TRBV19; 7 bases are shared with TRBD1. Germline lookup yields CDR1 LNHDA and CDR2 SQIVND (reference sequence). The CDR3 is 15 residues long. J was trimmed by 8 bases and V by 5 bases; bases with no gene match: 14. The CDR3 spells CASSHQGTAYGGYTF. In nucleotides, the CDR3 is TGTGCCAGTAGTCACCAAGGGACAGCCTACGGAGGCTACACCTTC.

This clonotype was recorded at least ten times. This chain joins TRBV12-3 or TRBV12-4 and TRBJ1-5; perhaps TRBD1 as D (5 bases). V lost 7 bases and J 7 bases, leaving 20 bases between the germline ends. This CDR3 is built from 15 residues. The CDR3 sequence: CASTPLVGGGQPQHF. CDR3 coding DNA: TGTGCCAGCACCCCGCTTGTTGGTGGGGGGCAGCCCCAGCATTTT.

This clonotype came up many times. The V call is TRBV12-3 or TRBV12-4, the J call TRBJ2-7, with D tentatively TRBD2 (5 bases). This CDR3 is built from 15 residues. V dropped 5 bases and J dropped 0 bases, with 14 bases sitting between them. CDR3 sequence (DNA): TGTGCCAGCAGTCGGTGGACGGGAAGCTCCTACGAGCAGTACTTC. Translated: CASSRWTGSSYEQYF.

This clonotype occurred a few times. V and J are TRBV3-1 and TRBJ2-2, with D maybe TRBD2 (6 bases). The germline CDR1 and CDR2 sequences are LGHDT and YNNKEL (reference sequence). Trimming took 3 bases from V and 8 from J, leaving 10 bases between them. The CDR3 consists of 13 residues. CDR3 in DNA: TGTGCCAGCAGCCACCGGGGGATAGGGGAGCTGTTTTTT. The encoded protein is CASSHRGIGELFF. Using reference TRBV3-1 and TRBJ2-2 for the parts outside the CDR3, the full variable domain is DTAVSQTPKYLVTQMGNDKSIKCEQNLGHDTMYWYKQDSKKFLKIMFSYNNKELIINETVPNRFSPKSPDKAHLNLHINSLELGDSAVYFCASSHRGIGELFFGEGSRLTVL.

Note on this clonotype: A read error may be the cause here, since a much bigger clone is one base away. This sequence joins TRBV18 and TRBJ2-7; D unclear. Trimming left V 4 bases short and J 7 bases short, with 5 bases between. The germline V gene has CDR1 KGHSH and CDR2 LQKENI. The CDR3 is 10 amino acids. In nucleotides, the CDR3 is TGTGCCAGCTCACGCATGGAGCAGTACTTC. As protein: CASSRMEQYF.

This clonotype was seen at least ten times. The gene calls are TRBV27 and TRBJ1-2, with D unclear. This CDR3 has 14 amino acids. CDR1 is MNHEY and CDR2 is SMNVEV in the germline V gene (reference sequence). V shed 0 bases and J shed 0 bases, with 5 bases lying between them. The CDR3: CASSLSPSNYGYTF. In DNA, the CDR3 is TGTGCCAGCAGTTTATCCCCCTCTAACTATGGCTACACCTTC.

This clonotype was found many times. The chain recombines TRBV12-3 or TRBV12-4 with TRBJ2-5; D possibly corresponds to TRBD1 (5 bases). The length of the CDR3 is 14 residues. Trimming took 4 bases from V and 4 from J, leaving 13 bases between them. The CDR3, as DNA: TGTGCCAGCAGTTGGGCAAGGGGTTTAGAGACCCAGTACTTC. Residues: CASSWARGLETQYF.

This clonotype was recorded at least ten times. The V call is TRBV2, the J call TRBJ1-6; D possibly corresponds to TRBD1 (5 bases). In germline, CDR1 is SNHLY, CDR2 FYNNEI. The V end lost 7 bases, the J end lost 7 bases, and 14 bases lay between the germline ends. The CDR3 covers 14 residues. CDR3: CASNLDSQNSPLHF. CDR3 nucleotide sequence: TGTGCCAGCAACCTCGACAGTCAGAATTCACCCCTCCACTTT.

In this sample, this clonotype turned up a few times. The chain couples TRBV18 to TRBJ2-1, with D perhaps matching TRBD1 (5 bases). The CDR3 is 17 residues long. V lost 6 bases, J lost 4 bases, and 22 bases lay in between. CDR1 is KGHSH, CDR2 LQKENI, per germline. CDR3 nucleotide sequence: TGTGCCAGCTCGCCTTCGTCAAGGGGCGCATCTTACAATGAGCAGTTCTTC. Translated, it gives CASSPSSRGASYNEQFF. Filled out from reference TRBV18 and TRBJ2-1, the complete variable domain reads NAGVMQNPRHLVRRRGQEARLRCSPMKGHSHVYWYRQLPEEGLKFMVYLQKENIIDESGMPKERFSAEFPKEGPSILRIQQVVRGDSAAYFCASSPSSRGASYNEQFFGPGTRLTVL.

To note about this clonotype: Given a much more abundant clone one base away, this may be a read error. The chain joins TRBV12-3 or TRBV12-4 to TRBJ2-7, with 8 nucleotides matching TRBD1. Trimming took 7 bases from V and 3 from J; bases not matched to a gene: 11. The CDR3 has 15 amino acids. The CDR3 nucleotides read TGTGCCAGCAATCGCGGACAGGGATCGTTCTACGAGCAGTACTTC. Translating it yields CASNRGQGSFYEQYF.

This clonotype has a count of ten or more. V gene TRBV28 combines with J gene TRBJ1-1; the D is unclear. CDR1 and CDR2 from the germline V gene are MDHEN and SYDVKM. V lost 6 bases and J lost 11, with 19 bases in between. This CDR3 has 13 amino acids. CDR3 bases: TGTGCCAGCAGCCCAAGTGGGCGCCCGAGTGCTTTCTTT. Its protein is CASSPSGRPSAFF.

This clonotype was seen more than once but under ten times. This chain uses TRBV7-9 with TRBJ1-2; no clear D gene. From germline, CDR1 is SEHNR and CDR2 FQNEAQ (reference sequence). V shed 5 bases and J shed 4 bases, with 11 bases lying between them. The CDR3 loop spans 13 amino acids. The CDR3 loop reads CASSEGDSYGYTF. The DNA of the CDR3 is TGTGCCAGCAGCGAGGGAGATTCCTATGGCTACACCTTC.

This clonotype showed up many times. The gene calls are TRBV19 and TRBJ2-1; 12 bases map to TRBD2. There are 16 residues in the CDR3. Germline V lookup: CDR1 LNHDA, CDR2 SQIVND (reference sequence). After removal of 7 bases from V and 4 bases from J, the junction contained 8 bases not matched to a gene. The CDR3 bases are TGTGCCAGTAAAGTCACGGGGACTAGCGGGTACAATGAGCAGTTCTTC. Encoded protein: CASKVTGTSGYNEQFF. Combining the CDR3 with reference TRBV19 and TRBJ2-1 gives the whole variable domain DGGITQSPKYLFRKEGQNVTLSCEQNLNHDAMYWYRQDPGQGLRLIYYSQIVNDFQKGDIAEGYSVSREKKESFPLTVTSAQKNPTAFYLCASKVTGTSGYNEQFFGPGTRLTVL.

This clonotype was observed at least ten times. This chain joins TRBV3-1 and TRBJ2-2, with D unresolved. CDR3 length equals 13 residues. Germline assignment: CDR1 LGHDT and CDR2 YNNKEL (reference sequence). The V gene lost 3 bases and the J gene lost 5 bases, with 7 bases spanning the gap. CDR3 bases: TGTGCCAGCAGCCAGAAGGGAACCGGGGAGCTGTTTTTT. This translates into CASSQKGTGELFF.

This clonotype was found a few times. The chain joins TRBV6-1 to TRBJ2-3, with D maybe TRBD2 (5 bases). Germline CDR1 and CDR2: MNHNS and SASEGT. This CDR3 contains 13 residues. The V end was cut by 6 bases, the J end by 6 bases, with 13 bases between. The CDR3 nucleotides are TGTGCCAGCAGGCGAGGGTTGATGGATACGCAGTATTTT. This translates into CASRRGLMDTQYF.

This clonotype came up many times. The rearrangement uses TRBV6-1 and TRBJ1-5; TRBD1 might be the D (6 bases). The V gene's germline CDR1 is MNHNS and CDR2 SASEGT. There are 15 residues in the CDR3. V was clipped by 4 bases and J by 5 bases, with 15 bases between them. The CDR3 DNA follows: TGTGCCAGCAGTGTTTATTGGGACAAATATCAGCCCCAGCATTTT. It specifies CASSVYWDKYQPQHF.